The text below deals with one T cell receptor (beta chain). Its target is unknown. Investigators performed immunoSEQ version v3.0 at survey level. This table comes from immunoSEQ multiplex PCR, and its TCRdb copy is limited to in-frame clones, with some not included. This sample yields about 22,000 clones, of which roughly 82% are seen a single time; 3.5% to 5% belongs to the top ten. Per donor, a minimum of one pre-ART and a minimum of two post-ART PBMC samples were available. The data originate from a study of long-term antiretroviral therapy in people with HIV. CDR1 and CDR2 from the germline V gene are SGHNT and YYREEE (reference sequence). This CDR3 spans 15 amino acids. The V gene lost 4 bases and the J gene lost 0 bases, with 12 bases spanning the gap. Study-wide findings and caveats: Clones that had undergone expansion before ART prevailed in the repertoire throughout all time points. Whereas controls had wider CDR3 length ranges, HIV repertoires had narrower ones.

The gene calls are TRBV5-4 and TRBJ2-3; D is possibly TRBD1 or TRBD2 (6 bases each). This TCR came from a man in his thirties or forties with HIV. This sample comprised unsorted PBMCs, obtained around 5.9 years after starting antiretroviral therapy. The CDR3 loop reads CASSSWGASTDTQYF. CDR3 DNA: TGTGCCAGCAGCAGCTGGGGGGCTAGCACAGATACGCAGTATTTT.